A selection of T cell receptor beta chains follows, all from one sample in a study of blood T cell repertoires in COVID-19. TCRdb's table, derived via immunoSEQ multiplex PCR, lists solely in-frame clones and lacks some. This sample has approximately 200,000 clones; roughly 88% occur once, and the top ten carry approximately 11%. Source material: peripheral blood. The origin of the receptors is a human donor with active or convalescent COVID-19. The donor label of this sample is uncertain. Each CDR3 is given without its conserved first and last residue.

CDR3	J	length	V
ASSLGWRGTSDSPLH	TRBJ1-6	15	TRBV7-2
ASSVVPSPYNEQF	TRBJ2-1	13	TRBV9
ASSPPGGYT	TRBJ1-2	9	TRBV6-5
ASSQDRDSGGAGDHEQF	TRBJ2-1	17	TRBV4-3
ARGGEGNTIY	TRBJ1-3	10	TRBV2
ASSEGWRNSPLH	TRBJ1-6	12	TRBV6-2/TRBV6-3
ASSPVTVGRTDTQY	TRBJ2-3	14	TRBV27
ASSQNAGSYNEQF	TRBJ2-1	13	TRBV4-2
ASSAGASGANVLT	TRBJ2-6	13	TRBV9
ASSIRHYQDTQY	TRBJ2-3	12	TRBV9
ASSLVTRPDTQY	TRBJ2-3	12	TRBV7-2
ASSLAVGTDTQY	TRBJ2-3	12	TRBV5-1
AWSVRGGYT	TRBJ1-2	9	TRBV30
ASNPGQGAVVEQY	TRBJ2-7	13	TRBV10-2
ASSFPSVLSGYT	TRBJ1-2	12	TRBV28
ATSDPQGQPQH	TRBJ1-5	11	TRBV24-1
SASDASGTDTQY	TRBJ2-3	12	TRBV20-1
ASSIVGPQYEAF	TRBJ1-1	12	TRBV19
ASSLGQGESGYT	TRBJ1-2	12	TRBV5-1
ASSSEFTGYT	TRBJ1-2	10	TRBV19